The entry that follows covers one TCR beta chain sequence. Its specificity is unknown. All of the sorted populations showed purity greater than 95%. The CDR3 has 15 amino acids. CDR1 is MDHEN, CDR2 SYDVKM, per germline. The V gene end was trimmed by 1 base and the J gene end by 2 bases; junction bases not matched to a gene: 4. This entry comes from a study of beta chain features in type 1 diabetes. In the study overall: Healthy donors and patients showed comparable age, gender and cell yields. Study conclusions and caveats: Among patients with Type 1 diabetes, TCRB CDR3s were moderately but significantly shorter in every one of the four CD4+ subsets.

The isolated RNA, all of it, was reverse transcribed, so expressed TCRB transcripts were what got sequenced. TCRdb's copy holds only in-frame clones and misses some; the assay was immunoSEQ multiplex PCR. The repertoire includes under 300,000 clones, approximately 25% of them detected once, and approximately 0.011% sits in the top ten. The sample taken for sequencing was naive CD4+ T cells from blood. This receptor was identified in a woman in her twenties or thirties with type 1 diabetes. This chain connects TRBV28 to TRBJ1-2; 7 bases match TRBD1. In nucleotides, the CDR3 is TGTGCCAGCAGTTTATTTGAGGGGGCAAACTATGGCTACACCTTC. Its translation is CASSLFEGANYGYTF.